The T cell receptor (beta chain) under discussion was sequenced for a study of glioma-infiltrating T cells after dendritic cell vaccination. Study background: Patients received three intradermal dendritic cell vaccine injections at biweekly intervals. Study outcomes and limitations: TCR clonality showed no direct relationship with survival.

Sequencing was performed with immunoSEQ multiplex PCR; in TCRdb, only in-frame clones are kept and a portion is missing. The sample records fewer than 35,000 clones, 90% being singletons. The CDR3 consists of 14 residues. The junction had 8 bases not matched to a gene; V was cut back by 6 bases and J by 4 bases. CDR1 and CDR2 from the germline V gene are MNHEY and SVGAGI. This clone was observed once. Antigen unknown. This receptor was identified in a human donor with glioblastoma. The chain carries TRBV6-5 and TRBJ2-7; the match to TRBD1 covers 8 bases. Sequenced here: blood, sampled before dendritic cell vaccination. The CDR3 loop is CASSPWTGRYEQYF. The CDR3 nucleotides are TGTGCCAGCAGCCCGTGGACAGGGAGGTACGAGCAGTACTTC.